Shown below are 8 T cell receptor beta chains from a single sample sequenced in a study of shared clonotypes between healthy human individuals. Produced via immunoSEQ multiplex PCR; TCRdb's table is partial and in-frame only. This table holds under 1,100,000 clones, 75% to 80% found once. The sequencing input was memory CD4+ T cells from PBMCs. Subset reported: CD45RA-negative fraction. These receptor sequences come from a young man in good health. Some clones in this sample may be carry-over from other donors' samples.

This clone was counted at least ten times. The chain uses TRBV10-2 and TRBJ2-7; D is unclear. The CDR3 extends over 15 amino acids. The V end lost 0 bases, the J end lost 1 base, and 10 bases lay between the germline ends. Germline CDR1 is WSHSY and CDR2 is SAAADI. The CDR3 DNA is TGCGCCAGCAGTGAGTCTCTGGCCAGATCCTACGAGCAGTACTTC. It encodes CASSESLARSYEQYF.

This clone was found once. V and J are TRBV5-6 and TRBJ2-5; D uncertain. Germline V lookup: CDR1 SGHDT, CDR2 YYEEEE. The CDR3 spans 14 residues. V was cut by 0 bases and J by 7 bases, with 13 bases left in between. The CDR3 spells CASSLGATKGTQYF. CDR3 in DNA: TGTGCCAGCAGCTTGGGCGCTACCAAGGGGACCCAGTACTTC.

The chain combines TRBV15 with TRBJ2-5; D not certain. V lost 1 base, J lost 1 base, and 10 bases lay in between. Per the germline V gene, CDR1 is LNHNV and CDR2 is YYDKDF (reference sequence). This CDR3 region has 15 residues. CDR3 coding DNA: TGTGCCACCAGCAGAGGTACCGGTACCCAAGAGACCCAGTACTTC. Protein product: CATSRGTGTQETQYF.

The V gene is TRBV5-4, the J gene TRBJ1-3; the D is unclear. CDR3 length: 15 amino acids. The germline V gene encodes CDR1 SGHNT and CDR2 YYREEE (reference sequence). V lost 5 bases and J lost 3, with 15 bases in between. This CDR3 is CASSLPGSHGNTIYF. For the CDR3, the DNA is TGTGCCAGCAGTCTTCCCGGCAGTCATGGAAACACCATATATTTT. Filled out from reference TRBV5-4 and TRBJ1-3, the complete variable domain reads ETGVTQSPTHLIKTRGQQVTLRCSSQSGHNTVSWYQQALGQGPQFIFQYYREEENGRGNFPPRFSGLQFPNYSSELNVNALELDDSALYLCASSLPGSHGNTIYFGEGSWLTVV.

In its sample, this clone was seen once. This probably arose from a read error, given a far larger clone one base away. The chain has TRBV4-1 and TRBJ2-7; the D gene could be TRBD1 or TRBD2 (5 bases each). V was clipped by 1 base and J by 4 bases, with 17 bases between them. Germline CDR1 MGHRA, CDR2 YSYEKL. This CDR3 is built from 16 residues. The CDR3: CASSQGGGGRLYEQYF. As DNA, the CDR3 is TGCGCCAGCAGCCAAGGGGGTGGGGGAAGATTGTACGAGCAGTACTTC.

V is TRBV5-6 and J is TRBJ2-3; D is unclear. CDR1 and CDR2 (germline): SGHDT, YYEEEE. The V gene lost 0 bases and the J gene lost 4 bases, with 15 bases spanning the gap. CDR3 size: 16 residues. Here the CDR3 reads CASSLVDGRGADTQYF. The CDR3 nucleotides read TGTGCCAGCAGCTTGGTGGACGGAAGAGGCGCAGATACGCAGTATTTT.

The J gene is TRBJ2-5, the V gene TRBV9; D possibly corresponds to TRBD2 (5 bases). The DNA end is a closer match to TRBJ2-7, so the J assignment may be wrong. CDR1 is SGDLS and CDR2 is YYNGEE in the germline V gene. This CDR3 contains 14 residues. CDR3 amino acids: CASSAPSTPYEQYF. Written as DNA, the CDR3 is TGTGCCAGCAGCGCTCCTAGCACACCCTACGAGCAGTACTTC.

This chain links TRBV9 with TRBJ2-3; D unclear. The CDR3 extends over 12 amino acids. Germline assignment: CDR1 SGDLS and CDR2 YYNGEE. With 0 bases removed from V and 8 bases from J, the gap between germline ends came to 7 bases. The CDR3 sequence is CASSVVRGTQYF. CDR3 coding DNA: TGTGCCAGCAGCGTAGTTAGAGGTACGCAGTATTTT.